This entry features one TCR beta chain sequence. This sample is drawn from a study of blood T cell repertoires in COVID-19. Study summary: Spain, Italy and the United States supplied samples that represented acute and convalescent COVID-19.

Original processing notes: Researchers report that nucleated cell counts were estimated from reference gene primer amplification. Profiled with immunoSEQ multiplex PCR; TCRdb holds only in-frame clones, not every one. V and J calls and clone size are those listed in that table; D and trimming were worked out from the DNA. The profile shows about 120,000 clones, approximately 84% of them singletons. V dropped 4 bases and J dropped 6 bases, with 13 bases sitting between them. Germline lookup yields CDR1 LNHDA and CDR2 SQIVND (reference sequence). This CDR3 comprises 15 residues. This TCR was recovered from a man between 65 and 79 years old with acute or convalescent COVID-19. The genes are TRBV19 and TRBJ1-6; D unclear. The sequenced material came from peripheral blood. The CDR3: CASSTLAQINSPLHF. In DNA form, the CDR3 reads TGTGCCAGTAGTACCCTTGCGCAAATTAATTCACCCCTCCACTTT.